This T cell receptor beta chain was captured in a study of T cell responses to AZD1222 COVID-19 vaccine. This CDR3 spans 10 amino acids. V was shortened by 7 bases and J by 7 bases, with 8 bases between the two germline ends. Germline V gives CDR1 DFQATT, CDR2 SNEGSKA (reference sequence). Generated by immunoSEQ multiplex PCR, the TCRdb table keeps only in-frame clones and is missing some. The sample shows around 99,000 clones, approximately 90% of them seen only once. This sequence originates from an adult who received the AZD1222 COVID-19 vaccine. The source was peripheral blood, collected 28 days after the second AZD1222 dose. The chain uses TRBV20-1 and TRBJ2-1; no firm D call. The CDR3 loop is CSGIYNEQFF. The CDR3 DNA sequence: TGCAGTGGGATATATAATGAGCAGTTCTTC.